This T cell receptor beta chain was sequenced during a study of T cell clonality in common variable immunodeficiency. Findings of the study overall: CVID patient heterogeneity limited repertoire-clinical complication correlations. T cell subpopulation sequencing would be needed to explain CVID clonality.

Blood samples were heparinized, about 4.5 to 9 ml per donor. CVID and control samples used equivalent genomic DNA input. Libraries were prepared by immunoSEQ multiplex PCR; TCRdb keeps only in-frame clonotypes and omits some of them. The data show about 45,000 clones, none appearing only once, with about 0.66% held by the ten largest. This clone was recorded at least ten times. The antigen remains unidentified. This TCR came from a person aged 18 to 70 in good health. The material sequenced was peripheral blood mononuclear cells.

CDR3: CASSLLARAYEQYF. The DNA read from the CDR3 is TGTGCCAGCAGCTTGCTAGCGCGCGCCTACGAG. The rearrangement uses TRBV11-2 and TRBJ2-7; possibly TRBD2 for D (6 bases). Read sequence stops 3 residues before the CDR3 end, and the germline J gene provides the missing end. The CDR3 spans 14 residues. V was clipped by 3 bases and J by 2 bases, with 11 bases between them. Per the germline V gene, CDR1 is SGHAT and CDR2 is FQNNGV.